This TCR beta chain was identified during a study of cytomegalovirus exposure and HLA in healthy donors. The PCR ran on 60 Vbeta and 13 Jbeta primers. TCRdb keeps only in-frame clones here, not all; method: immunoSEQ multiplex PCR. The repertoire has roughly 150,000 clones, roughly 68% of them found once; the top ten carry 8.5% to 12%. The CDR3 consists of 14 residues. V was shortened by 2 bases and J by 2 bases, with 9 bases between the two germline ends. Germline assignment: CDR1 LNHDA and CDR2 SQIVND (reference sequence). At the time of sampling, donors were nominally healthy, though unrecorded immune exposures were likely. This clone occurred a few times. This specimen includes other DNA sequences encoding the same CDR3.

Sequencing used PBMCs. The chain links TRBV19 to TRBJ1-2, with D possibly being TRBD1 (6 bases). This clonotype was obtained from a man between 25 and 39 years old in good health and CMV-seropositive. DNA for the CDR3: TGTGCCAGTAGTATACCAGGACAGAACTATGGCTACACCTTC. Its protein is CASSIPGQNYGYTF.